This passage covers 30 T cell receptor beta chains from one sample sequenced in a study of sequential checkpoint blockade in melanoma. Assay: immunoSEQ multiplex PCR; the TCRdb copy retains only in-frame clones and omits some. The table includes fewer than 15,000 clones, approximately 76% detected once. Treatment noted: randomized to nivolumab then ipilimumab (arm A) or the reverse (arm B). Source: CD8+ T cells sorted from blood (inferred from file names), taken from a patient given nivolumab and ipilimumab in sequence. The receptors were sampled from a human patient with melanoma. Some clones in this sample may be carry-over from other donors' samples.

V and J are TRBV7-8 and TRBJ1-1; 11 bases agree with TRBD1. Germline V lookup: CDR1 SGHVS, CDR2 FQNEAQ. Trimming took 5 bases from V and 5 from J; bases not matched to a gene: 7. This CDR3 is 15 amino acids long. CDR3 residues: CASSGGGQGVTEAFF. For the CDR3, the DNA is TGTGCCAGCAGCGGCGGGGGACAGGGGGTTACTGAAGCTTTCTTT.

V and J are TRBV28 and TRBJ2-7; 7 bases fit TRBD2. Germline CDR1 is MDHEN and CDR2 is SYDVKM. Trimming cost V 7 bases and J 0 bases; bases outside gene matches: 6. This CDR3 contains 14 residues. The CDR3 DNA sequence: TGTGCCAGCACCCTCGGGGGGAGCTCCTACGAGCAGTACTTC. Amino acid sequence: CASTLGGSSYEQYF.

V is TRBV29-1 and J is TRBJ1-2, with 7 bases lining up with TRBD1. CDR3 length: 14 residues. Trimming at V came to 5 bases and at J to 1 base, leaving 7 bases not matched to a gene. CDR1 SQVTM and CDR2 ANQGSEA come from the germline V gene. The CDR3 protein is CSVPDREINYGYTF. In nucleotides, the CDR3 is TGCAGCGTTCCCGACAGGGAGATTAACTATGGCTACACCTTC.

This clone was detected only once. The rearrangement links TRBV27 to TRBJ2-1; TRBD1 is a possible D gene (5 bases). The germline V gene encodes CDR1 MNHEY and CDR2 SMNVEV (reference sequence). V was clipped by 5 bases and J by 4 bases, with 9 bases between them. This CDR3 is built from 13 residues. The CDR3 here is CASSQQVYNEQFF. CDR3 nucleotides: TGTGCCAGCAGTCAACAGGTATACAATGAGCAGTTCTTC.

The chain recombines TRBV7-9 with TRBJ2-1; 7 bases agree with TRBD2. This CDR3 contains 16 residues. J was trimmed by 8 bases and V by 0 bases; bases with no gene match: 10. In germline, CDR1 is SEHNR, CDR2 FQNEAQ (reference sequence). The CDR3 region has the DNA TGTGCCAGCAGCTTAGCGATGACGGGGGGTGTTGATGAGCAGTTCTTC. Protein sequence: CASSLAMTGGVDEQFF.

The gene calls are TRBV6-1 and TRBJ2-4, with 7 bases lining up with TRBD1. This CDR3 has 15 amino acids. Trimming cost V 2 bases and J 8 bases; bases outside gene matches: 9. Germline CDR1 MNHNS, CDR2 SASEGT. Written as DNA, the CDR3 is TGTGCCAGCAGTGAAAGGGGGCGTCGGATAGACATTCAGTACTTC. Amino acids: CASSERGRRIDIQYF.

The chain carries TRBV9 and TRBJ1-2, with 9 bases matching TRBD1. After removal of 2 bases from V and 7 bases from J, the junction contained 9 bases not matched to a gene. Germline V gene lookup returns CDR1 SGDLS and CDR2 YYNGEE. This CDR3 has 15 residues. The CDR3 DNA reads TGTGCCAGCAGCGTCCAAGGGACAGGGATAATTGGCTACACCTTC. It specifies CASSVQGTGIIGYTF.

This chain joins TRBV2 and TRBJ2-6; 9 bases align to TRBD1. This CDR3 contains 16 residues. CDR1 and CDR2 from the germline V gene are SNHLY and FYNNEI. Trimming at V came to 7 bases and at J to 0 bases, leaving 4 bases not matched to a gene. Written as DNA, the CDR3 is TGTGCCAGCAATTGGGACAGGGTCTCTGGGGCCAACGTCCTGACTTTC. Translation gives CASNWDRVSGANVLTF.

The rearrangement links TRBV7-7 to TRBJ2-3; possibly TRBD2 for D (5 bases). CDR1 SSHAT and CDR2 FNYEAQ come from the germline V gene (reference sequence). The V end was cut by 0 bases, the J end by 0 bases, with 7 bases between. The CDR3 consists of 15 residues. The CDR3 bases are TGTGCCAGCAGCTTAGCAAGCGGCAGCACAGATACGCAGTATTTT. It is translated as CASSLASGSTDTQYF. The full variable domain, in which reference TRBV7-7 and TRBJ2-3 provide the parts outside the CDR3, is GAGVSQSPRYKVTKRGQDVTLRCDPISSHATLYWYQQALGQGPEFLTYFNYEAQPDKSGLPSDRFSAERPEGSISTLTIQRTEQRDSAMYRCASSLASGSTDTQYFGPGTRLTVL.

This clone came up a few times. The rearrangement uses TRBV9 and TRBJ1-1; tentative D call: TRBD1 (6 bases). Trimming removed 0 bases at V and 5 bases at J, with 11 bases between. The CDR3 consists of 14 residues. Germline-derived CDR1 and CDR2 are SGDLS and YYNGEE. CDR3 amino acids: CASSVEQGGTEAFF. CDR3 in DNA: TGTGCCAGCAGCGTAGAACAGGGTGGAACTGAAGCTTTCTTT. Full variable domain (outside the CDR3, taken from reference TRBV9 and TRBJ1-1): DSGVTQTPKHLITATGQRVTLRCSPRSGDLSVYWYQQSLDQGLQFLIQYYNGEERAKGNILERFSAQQFPDLHSELNLSSLELGDSALYFCASSVEQGGTEAFFGQGTRLTVV.

A few counts support this clone. The chain employs TRBV7-9 and TRBJ2-7; TRBD2 is a possible D gene (6 bases). The CDR3 extends over 13 amino acids. Trimming cost V 3 bases and J 7 bases, with 13 bases left between them. Germline V gene lookup returns CDR1 SEHNR and CDR2 FQNEAQ (reference sequence). CDR3 sequence (DNA): TGTGCCAGCAGCTTCTTAACCGGGACTGAGCAGTACTTC. Translation gives CASSFLTGTEQYF.

V gene TRBV4-3 combines with J gene TRBJ2-5, with a weak D call TRBD1 (6 bases). The V gene's germline CDR1 is LGHNA and CDR2 YSLEER. Deletions cut 0 bases from V and 0 bases from J, with 8 bases between. The CDR3 extends over 15 amino acids. In DNA form, the CDR3 reads TGCGCCAGCAGCCAAGACCGGACAGACCAAGAGACCCAGTACTTC. This translates into CASSQDRTDQETQYF.

This chain links TRBV5-8 with TRBJ1-2, with TRBD1 matching 8 bases. This CDR3 has 15 residues. Germline loops: CDR1 SGHTS, CDR2 YDEGEE. With V trimmed by 4 bases and J by 8 bases, 13 bases remained unmatched. The CDR3 DNA sequence: TGTGCCAGCAGCCTCCGTGGGCAGGGGGCGCGCGGCTACACCTTC. This gives the protein CASSLRGQGARGYTF.

J is TRBJ2-3 and V is TRBV9; 9 bases line up with TRBD2. Germline V lookup: CDR1 SGDLS, CDR2 YYNGEE. CDR3 length equals 15 residues. J gave up 0 bases and V 5 bases, and 4 bases lay outside the gene matches. CDR3 residues: CASRRGGVSTDTQYF. CDR3 nucleotides: TGTGCCAGCAGGCGGGGGGGGGTTAGCACAGATACGCAGTATTTT.

The CDR3 coding sequence is TGTGCCAGCAGCGTATCAGGGGGCAATGGCTACACCTTC. Protein sequence: CASSVSGGNGYTF. The chain uses TRBV9 and TRBJ1-2; TRBD1 agrees at 8 bases. Germline trimming cut 1 base from V and 6 bases from J; bases unmatched to any gene: 2. Germline lookup yields CDR1 SGDLS and CDR2 YYNGEE. CDR3 length: 13 residues.

This chain joins TRBV19 and TRBJ2-1; TRBD2 agrees at 11 bases. CDR1 and CDR2 from the germline V gene are LNHDA and SQIVND (reference sequence). The CDR3 runs to 16 residues. With V trimmed by 1 base and J by 2 bases, 1 base remained unmatched. The CDR3 DNA reads as TGTGCCAGTAGTATAGCTAGCGGGGGGACCTACAATGAGCAGTTCTTC. Its protein product is CASSIASGGTYNEQFF.

The V gene is TRBV13, the J gene TRBJ2-1; 8 bases are shared with TRBD2. The CDR3 totals 14 residues. The germline CDR1 and CDR2 sequences are PRHDT and FYEKMQ (reference sequence). Trimming at V came to 0 bases and at J to 14 bases, leaving 9 bases not matched to a gene. CDR3 DNA: TGTGCCAGCAGCTTAGGGCCGGGGGGGTCCACAAAGTTCTTC. This translates into CASSLGPGGSTKFF.

In this sample, this clone turned up a few times. This rearrangement joins TRBV6-1 to TRBJ1-1, with D perhaps TRBD1 (5 bases). Germline loops: CDR1 MNHNS, CDR2 SASEGT. This CDR3 region has 17 residues. V gave up 2 bases and J gave up 0 bases, with 16 bases separating them. The CDR3 DNA reads TGTGCCAGCAGTGAATGGATGGGCGGGGGTTTGAACACTGAAGCTTTCTTT. Protein: CASSEWMGGGLNTEAFF.

This clone has just a few counts. The rearrangement joins TRBV7-9 to TRBJ1-3, with 7 nucleotides matching TRBD1. Losses at the gene ends were 5 bases for V and 7 bases for J; bases not matched to a gene: 2. The germline V gene encodes CDR1 SEHNR and CDR2 FQNEAQ (reference sequence). This CDR3 spans 12 amino acids. DNA for the CDR3: TGTGCCAGCAGCCAGGGGGTTAACACCATATATTTT. This codes for CASSQGVNTIYF.

This clone has only one observation. The rearrangement joins TRBV5-1 to TRBJ2-2, with 9 bases fitting TRBD1. Germline loops: CDR1 SGHRS, CDR2 YFSETQ. This CDR3 has 17 amino acids. J lost 1 base, V lost 6 bases, and 10 bases had no gene match. Written as DNA, the CDR3 is TGCGCCAGCATCCTCCTTAAGACAGGGGGGAACACCGGGGAGCTGTTTTTT. Protein: CASILLKTGGNTGELFF.

V gene TRBV27 combines with J gene TRBJ2-1; D may be TRBD2 (5 bases). Germline V gives CDR1 MNHEY, CDR2 SMNVEV (reference sequence). This CDR3 has 13 amino acids. V lost 6 bases to trimming and J lost 8 bases, with 14 bases between them. The CDR3 loop is CASSLLGSDEQFF. The CDR3, as DNA: TGTGCCAGCAGCCTACTAGGATCGGATGAGCAGTTCTTC.

J is TRBJ2-7 and V is TRBV9; TRBD1 might be the D (6 bases). The V gene lost 0 bases and the J gene lost 1 base, with 8 bases spanning the gap. Looked up from germline, CDR1 is SGDLS and CDR2 is YYNGEE. CDR3 size: 14 residues. CDR3 bases: TGTGCCAGCAGCGTAGCGGACAGTTCCTACGAGCAGTACTTC. This translates into CASSVADSSYEQYF.

To note about this clone: The germline gene is not matched at one end of the junction; a read error may be the cause. The sample holds other DNA sequences that translate to the same CDR3. The rearrangement uses TRBV11-2 and TRBJ1-1; D remains ambiguous. Germline V gene lookup returns CDR1 SGHAT and CDR2 FQNNGV. CDR3 size: 13 residues. The CDR3 here is CASSPNRNTEAFF. CDR3 DNA: TGCGCCAGCAGCCCTAATAGGAACACTGAAGCTTTCTTT.

The genes are TRBV4-2 and TRBJ1-2, with D perhaps TRBD1 (5 bases). The V and J ends lost 1 base and 4 bases respectively, with 10 bases between them. From germline, CDR1 is LGHNA and CDR2 YNFKEQ. This CDR3 has 14 amino acids. The CDR3 protein is CASSQGGAFYGYTF. Written as DNA, the CDR3 is TGTGCCAGCAGCCAAGGGGGCGCATTCTATGGCTACACCTTC.

The chain is built from TRBV6-1 and TRBJ2-1, with 9 positions matching TRBD2. Germline V gene lookup returns CDR1 MNHNS and CDR2 SASEGT. The CDR3 runs to 16 residues. The V gene end was trimmed by 2 bases and the J gene end by 2 bases; junction bases not matched to a gene: 4. The CDR3 spells CASSEQAGGTYNEQFF. In DNA, the CDR3 is TGTGCCAGCAGTGAACAAGCGGGGGGCACCTACAATGAGCAGTTCTTC.

J is TRBJ1-2 and V is TRBV12-5; 9 bases are shared with TRBD1. CDR3 size: 17 residues. The V gene end was trimmed by 5 bases and the J gene end by 5 bases; junction bases not matched to a gene: 15. Germline CDR1 and CDR2: LGHNT and FRNRAP. For the CDR3, the DNA is TGTGCTAGTGGTGGTGACGGGACAGGGTATGGGTGGTATGGCTACACCTTC. Its translation is CASGGDGTGYGWYGYTF.

The CDR3: CASSPEAETYNEQFF. CDR3 in DNA: TGTGCCAGCAGCCCCGAAGCCGAAACCTACAATGAGCAGTTCTTC. The gene calls are TRBV28 and TRBJ2-1, with D uncertain. CDR3 length: 15 amino acids. CDR1 is MDHEN and CDR2 is SYDVKM in the germline V gene. V was trimmed by 6 bases and J by 2 bases, leaving 14 bases between them.

The chain couples TRBV30 to TRBJ2-2; D uncertain. Trimming pared 7 bases from V and 6 bases from J, leaving 6 bases between. Germline V CDR1 and CDR2: GTSNPN, SVGIG (reference sequence). This CDR3 contains 10 residues. As DNA, the CDR3 is TGTGCCTTGGCAGCCGGGGAGCTGTTTTTT. This sequence encodes CALAAGELFF. Together with reference TRBV30 and TRBJ2-2, the CDR3 gives the full variable domain: SQTIHQWPATLVQPVGSPLSLECTVEGTSNPNLYWYRQAAGRGLQLLFYSVGIGQISSEVPQNLSASRPQDRQFILSSKKLLLSDSGFYLCALAAGELFFGEGSRLTVL.

V usage is TRBV27 and J usage is TRBJ2-7, with D possibly TRBD1 on 6 matching bases. Germline V gene sequence: CDR1 MNHEY, CDR2 SMNVEV (reference sequence). V was clipped by 4 bases and J by 1 base, with 8 bases between them. CDR3 length equals 13 residues. The CDR3 here is CASSYRESYEQYF. In DNA form, the CDR3 reads TGTGCCAGCAGTTACAGGGAATCCTACGAGCAGTACTTC.

The gene calls are TRBV7-8 and TRBJ1-5; D possibly corresponds to TRBD1 (5 bases). This CDR3 spans 15 amino acids. V lost 0 bases to trimming and J lost 3 bases, with 9 bases between them. Germline loops: CDR1 SGHVS, CDR2 FQNEAQ. CDR3 coding DNA: TGTGCCAGCAGCTTAGCCAGGGCCCTCAATCAGCCCCAGCATTTT. The encoded protein is CASSLARALNQPQHF.